The rows below give T cell receptor beta chains drawn from one sample of a study of cytomegalovirus exposure and HLA in healthy donors. Profiled with immunoSEQ multiplex PCR; TCRdb holds only in-frame clones, not every one. The table has roughly 180,000 clones, roughly 77% seen once. The sequenced sample was PBMCs. The receptors originated from a woman in her twenties or thirties in good health and CMV-seropositive. The CDR3 runs from the conserved cysteine through the conserved F or W. The order of the fields is D gene, J gene, clone size, V gene, CDR3 DNA, CDR3 protein. D genes are given only for firm matches. The size of a clone is reported for some rows only, either as once, few or many, or as a class for expanded clones.

>TRBD2|TRBJ2-7|NA|TRBV28
TGTGCCAGCAGTTTTCCGACTAGCGGGGGATCCTACGAGCAGTACTTC
CASSFPTSGGSYEQYF
>TRBD1|TRBJ2-4|NA|TRBV28
TGTGCCAGCAGCCACCAAGAATACAGGGGGAAGGGGTACATTCAGTACTTC
CASSHQEYRGKGYIQYF
>NA|TRBJ2-7|NA|TRBV5-6
TGTGCCAGCAGCACCCCGGGGGAATTTTTCTACGAGCAGTACTTC
CASSTPGEFFYEQYF
>TRBD2|TRBJ2-3|NA|TRBV5-6
TGTGCCAGCAGCTGGACTAGCGGCACAGATACGCAGTATTTT
CASSWTSGTDTQYF
>TRBD2|TRBJ2-7|NA|TRBV9
TGTGCCAGCAGCGCGGGGGGGACTAGCGCCTACGAGCAGTACTTC
CASSAGGTSAYEQYF
>TRBD2|TRBJ2-3|NA|TRBV4-3
TGCGCCAGCAGCCAAGTGGGTCACCTAGCGGGGAGCACAGATACGCAGTATTTT
CASSQVGHLAGSTDTQYF
>NA|TRBJ2-7|NA|TRBV7-2
TGTGCCAGCAGCTTAGAGTTCGGCCCGGCGGGCTACGAGCAGTACTTC
CASSLEFGPAGYEQYF
>NA|TRBJ1-2|NA|TRBV15
TGTGCCACCAGCAGAGTCAACAGGAACTATGGCTACACCTTC
CATSRVNRNYGYTF
>NA|TRBJ2-7|NA|TRBV9
TGTGCCAGCAGCGTAGCACAGGGAAAAGGCGAGCAGTACTTC
CASSVAQGKGEQYF
>NA|TRBJ1-5|NA|TRBV28
TGTGCCAGCAGCCCCTCAGGGGCCAGGCAGCCCCAGCATTTT
CASSPSGARQPQHF
>TRBD2|TRBJ2-3|NA|TRBV6-6
TGTGCCAGCGGACTAGCGGGGGACACAGATACGCAGTATTTT
CASGLAGDTDTQYF
>TRBD1|TRBJ2-1|once|TRBV11-2
TGTGCCAGCAGCCTCCGGGACAGCTCCTACAATGAGCAGTTCTTC
CASSLRDSSYNEQFF
>NA|TRBJ1-2|NA|TRBV9
TGTGCCAGCAGGGGAGACAACTATGGCTACACCTTC
CASRGDNYGYTF
>TRBD2|TRBJ2-5|NA|TRBV5-4
TGTGCCAGCAGTCTAGCGGGGGGGCAAGAGACCCAGTACTTC
CASSLAGGQETQYF
>TRBD1|TRBJ2-1|few|TRBV6-1
TGTGCCAGCAGTGAACTCGGGACAGGGGGCAGGGAGCAGTTCTTC
CASSELGTGGREQFF
>NA|TRBJ1-2|few|TRBV28
TGTGCCAGCAGTTTTCTCATCGCAGGGGTTGGCTACACCTTC
CASSFLIAGVGYTF
>TRBD1|TRBJ1-5|NA|TRBV18
TGTGCCAGCTCACCCCAGGGGGCGATTCAGCCCCAGCATTTT
CASSPQGAIQPQHF
>NA|TRBJ1-3|once|TRBV18
TGTGCCAGTCGCCCACAAAACTCTGGAAACACCATATATTTT
CASRPQNSGNTIYF
>TRBD1|TRBJ1-3|NA|TRBV5-1
TGCGCCAGCAGCTTGACAGGGGCAGGAGGAAACACCATATATTTT
CASSLTGAGGNTIYF
>TRBD1|TRBJ2-5|NA|TRBV7-2
TGTGCCAGCAGCCGACAGGGTTGGGAGACCCAGTACTTC
CASSRQGWETQYF
>TRBD2|TRBJ2-3|NA|TRBV19
TGTGCCAGTAGTCCGATAGCGGGGGGCAATCTGTATTTT
CASSPIAGGNLYF
>NA|TRBJ2-7|NA|TRBV28
TGTGCCAGTACCGGGGGAGGCGAGCAGTACTTC
CASTGGGEQYF
>NA|TRBJ1-2|NA|TRBV7-2
TGTGCCAGCAGCCTACGGACACAGGGTGGCTATGGCTACACCTTC
CASSLRTQGGYGYTF
>TRBD2|TRBJ2-3|NA|TRBV5-1
TGCGCCAGCAGGAGACTAGCGGGGGCGATAACAGATACGCAGTATTTT
CASRRLAGAITDTQYF
>TRBD1|TRBJ2-2|once|TRBV18
TGTGCCAGCTCGGACAGGGCGAACACCGGGGAGCTGTTTTTT
CASSDRANTGELFF
>NA|TRBJ1-1|NA|TRBV9
TGTGCCAGCAGCATGACAGATAACACTGAAGCTTTCTTT
CASSMTDNTEAFF
>TRBD1|TRBJ1-4|NA|TRBV10-1
TGCGCCAGTCCTGCAGGGGGAAAACTGTTTTTT
CASPAGGKLFF
>NA|TRBJ1-1|NA|TRBV5-1
TGCGCCAGCAGCTTGGCCGGGAACACTGAAGCTTTCTTT
CASSLAGNTEAFF
>TRBD2|TRBJ2-2|NA|TRBV5-1
TGCGCCAGCAGAGGACTAGCGGGGGGCCACGGGGAGCTGTTTTTT
CASRGLAGGHGELFF
>TRBD2|TRBJ2-7|few|TRBV6-5
TGTGCCAGCAGTTATCGGGGGGCCTACGAGCAGTACTTC
CASSYRGAYEQYF
>TRBD1|TRBJ1-2|NA|TRBV4-3
TGCGCCAGCAGCCAACTCCTGGACAGGAACGATGGCTACACCTTC
CASSQLLDRNDGYTF
>NA|TRBJ1-3|NA|TRBV11-2
TGTGCCAGCAGCTTAGCAGGCAGGGCGGGAGGAAACACCATATATTTT
CASSLAGRAGGNTIYF
>TRBD2|TRBJ2-3|NA|TRBV7-2
TGTGCCAGCAGCTTAGATCTAGCGGCAGATACGCAGTATTTT
CASSLDLAADTQYF
>TRBD2|TRBJ2-3|NA|TRBV18
TGTGCCAGCTCACCACCTAGCGGGGGGGTGAGGACGCAGTATTTT
CASSPPSGGVRTQYF
>TRBD1|TRBJ1-5|NA|TRBV5-3
TGTGCCAGAAGCTTTCGTGACAGGGGGCATTGTAGCAATCAGCCCCAGCATTTT
CARSFRDRGHCSNQPQHF
>NA|TRBJ2-3|NA|TRBV5-1
TGCGCCAGCAGCGGGCGGGGGCTCACAGATACGCAGTATTTT
CASSGRGLTDTQYF
>TRBD1|TRBJ1-4|NA|TRBV6-4
TGTGCCAGCAGTGACCCCCGGGACAGGGGGTATGAAGAACTGTTTTTT
CASSDPRDRGYEELFF
>TRBD1|TRBJ2-5|NA|TRBV6-6
TGTGCCAGCAGTTCTACGGACAGGGGGCGTTCATTTTACTTC
CASSSTDRGRSFYF
>TRBD1|TRBJ2-3|once|TRBV9
TGTGCCAGCAGCCCCTCGGACAGGGGAGTAGCAGATACGCAGTATTTT
CASSPSDRGVADTQYF
>NA|TRBJ1-1|NA|TRBV7-9
TGTGCCAGCAGCAAGGAGGGGATTGAAGCTTTCTTT
CASSKEGIEAFF
>TRBD1|TRBJ2-6|NA|TRBV30
TGTGCCTGGACCCGGGACAGCGTCCTGACTTTC
CAWTRDSVLTF
>TRBD2|TRBJ2-1|few|TRBV5-1
TGCGCCAGCAGCTTGGGGCCGGGCGAGCGGGGGGGCCTCAATGAGCAGTTCTTC
CASSLGPGERGGLNEQFF
>TRBD2|TRBJ2-3|NA|TRBV5-1
TGCGCCAGCAGACCTTCTAGCGGGGGGGCGGTAGATACGCAGTATTTT
CASRPSSGGAVDTQYF
>NA|TRBJ2-3|NA|TRBV7-7
TGTGCCAGCAGCTCCACTATAGGCACAGATACGCAGTATTTT
CASSSTIGTDTQYF
>NA|TRBJ2-7|NA|TRBV10-1
TGCGCCACCGCGGTCGATCTCTACGAGCAGTACTTC
CATAVDLYEQYF
>NA|TRBJ2-3|NA|TRBV5-1
TGCGCCAGCAGCTTCCTAGATACGCAGTATTTT
CASSFLDTQYF
>NA|TRBJ2-5|NA|TRBV11-2
TGTGCCAGCAGCCGCAGGGGGGCAGAGACCCAGTACTTC
CASSRRGAETQYF
>NA|TRBJ2-1|NA|TRBV5-1
TGCGCCAGCAGCGGCAGGGGTGGCCACAATGAGCAGTTCTTC
CASSGRGGHNEQFF
>TRBD2|TRBJ2-3|NA|TRBV10-2
TGCGCCAGCAGGGGACTAGCGGGGGGACGGGCAGATACGCAGTATTTT
CASRGLAGGRADTQYF
>NA|TRBJ1-4|NA|TRBV7-2
TGTGCCAGCAGCTTAGACAGCTCTAATGAAAAACTGTTTTTT
CASSLDSSNEKLFF
>TRBD1|TRBJ2-2|NA|TRBV30
TGTGCCTGCCGCGGAGGTTCGACAGGGACGAACACCGGGGAGCTGTTTTTT
CACRGGSTGTNTGELFF
>NA|TRBJ1-4|NA|TRBV6-5
TGTGCCAGCAGTCGCGAGAGAGGTGAAAAACTGTTTTTT
CASSRERGEKLFF
>NA|TRBJ2-5|NA|TRBV7-2
TGTGCCAGCAGCCCTAAAGAGACCCAGTACTTC
CASSPKETQYF